Below, 22 T cell receptor beta chains from the same sample are listed, as sequenced in a study of graft-versus-host responses after intestinal transplantation listed by TCRdb under 2021. Libraries were built with the immunoSEQ multiplex PCR assay. In its TCRdb copy, this immuneACCESS table keeps in-frame sequences only and misses some clones. Where compared with another copy, unresolved V genes explain less than half of these, and the others have no known cause. Within this sample are tens of thousands of clones, with 70% to 90% of them counted one time only. The ten largest clones add up to roughly 2.6% of the sample. Explained via the paper, the time point label denotes: cells obtained before transplantation from donor or recipient. The antigens of these receptors remain unknown. The material was unstimulated CD8+ T cells sorted from spleen or lymph node cells, obtained before intestinal transplant. The receptors were gathered from a human donor who received an intestinal transplant.

J is TRBJ2-3 and V is TRBV2, with D perhaps TRBD1 (5 bases). The germline V gene encodes CDR1 SNHLY and CDR2 FYNNEI. Trimming removed 7 bases from V and 5 bases from J, with 16 bases in between. The CDR3 totals 14 residues. The CDR3 reads CASKGYRVVDTQYF. In DNA, the CDR3 is TGTGCCAGCAAGGGGTACCGGGTGGTAGATACGCAGTATTTT.

The CDR3 is CASSLPQGYRTEAFF. Written as DNA, the CDR3 is TGTGCCAGCAGTTTACCCCAGGGGTATCGGACTGAAGCTTTCTTT. The chain is built from TRBV28 and TRBJ1-1; the D gene is possibly TRBD1 (6 bases). This CDR3 has 15 amino acids. Looked up from germline, CDR1 is MDHEN and CDR2 is SYDVKM. The ends were cut back, 2 bases at V and 5 bases at J, with 15 bases in the middle. The full variable domain, with the rest looked up from reference TRBV28 and TRBJ1-1, is DVKVTQSSRYLVKRTGEKVFLECVQDMDHENMFWYRQDPGLGLRLIYFSYDVKMKEKGDIPEGYSVSREKKERFSLILESASTNQTSMYLCASSLPQGYRTEAFFGQGTRLTVV.

J is TRBJ2-7 and V is TRBV29-1, with D possibly TRBD2 on 6 matching bases. Per germline, CDR1 SQVTM and CDR2 ANQGSEA. Trimming shortened V by 4 bases and J by 4 bases, and 8 bases separated the two germline ends. The CDR3 has 11 residues. The CDR3 sequence: CSVAEGYEQYF. CDR3 sequence (DNA): TGCAGCGTTGCGGAGGGGTACGAGCAGTACTTC.

Here the CDR3 DNA reads TGTGCCAGCAGCCGCCGGGACAGACCCTACGAGCAGTACTTC. It encodes CASSRRDRPYEQYF. The chain employs TRBV7-9 and TRBJ2-7, with 7 bases matching TRBD1. The CDR3 has 14 residues. J lost 2 bases, V lost 5 bases, and 6 bases had no gene match. Germline CDR1 is SEHNR and CDR2 is FQNEAQ (reference sequence).

This chain joins TRBV6-1 and TRBJ1-1; D is unresolved. The CDR3 runs 14 residues. Germline CDR1 reads MNHNS; CDR2 reads SASEGT. Trimming stripped 4 bases from V and 1 base from J, with 10 bases between. DNA of the CDR3: TGTGCCAGCAGTGGCCCGGGGTGGAACACTGAAGCTTTCTTT. Amino acid sequence: CASSGPGWNTEAFF.

This chain uses TRBV4-1 with TRBJ1-2; D is unresolved. Germline CDR1 and CDR2: MGHRA and YSYEKL. CDR3 length: 14 amino acids. Trimming took 2 bases from V and 6 from J, leaving 13 bases between them. The CDR3 loop is CASSQPGSKNGYTF. Here the CDR3 DNA reads TGCGCCAGCAGCCAACCCGGGTCGAAGAATGGCTACACCTTC.

The chain couples TRBV6-1 to TRBJ1-6, with 9 positions matching TRBD1. After removal of 8 bases from V and 11 bases from J, the junction contained 10 bases not matched to a gene. The germline V gene has CDR1 MNHNS and CDR2 SASEGT. The CDR3 is 14 residues long. The CDR3 bases are TGTGCCAGCCGCGGGACAGGGAGGTCAACACCCCTCCACTTT. This codes for CASRGTGRSTPLHF.

V is TRBV5-4 and J is TRBJ2-1; tentatively, D is TRBD2 (6 bases). V was trimmed by 2 bases and J by 7 bases, leaving 22 bases between them. Germline V gene data show CDR1 as SGHNT and CDR2 as YYREEE (reference sequence). CDR3 size: 17 residues. The CDR3 nucleotides are TGTGCCAGCAGCTTATGGGGGGATCCTACTATGCTTAATGAGCAGTTCTTC. Encoded protein: CASSLWGDPTMLNEQFF.

The chain couples TRBV6-1 to TRBJ2-3; no definite D call. Per germline, CDR1 MNHNS and CDR2 SASEGT. CDR3 length equals 13 residues. Trimming removed 3 bases from V and 2 bases from J, with 6 bases in between. The CDR3 is CASSEGLTDTQYF. DNA of the CDR3: TGTGCCAGCAGTGAGGGCCTCACAGATACGCAGTATTTT.

V is TRBV11-2 and J is TRBJ2-5; D possibly corresponds to TRBD2 (5 bases). V was trimmed by 2 bases and J by 0 bases, leaving 13 bases between them. The CDR3 contains 16 residues. In germline, CDR1 is SGHAT, CDR2 FQNNGV. The CDR3 sequence is CASSLYGNKYQETQYF. The CDR3 DNA reads TGTGCCAGCAGCTTATACGGGAATAAGTACCAAGAGACCCAGTACTTC.

This clone occurred a few times. The rearrangement links TRBV4-2 to TRBJ2-1, with TRBD2 matching over 10 bases. The ends lost 0 bases at V and 8 bases at J; junction bases unmatched: 7. There are 16 residues in the CDR3. Germline CDR1 and CDR2: LGHNA and YNFKEQ. CDR3 loop: CASSQEAASGSDEQFF. DNA of the CDR3: TGTGCCAGCAGCCAAGAGGCGGCTAGCGGGAGCGATGAGCAGTTCTTC.

V usage is TRBV9 and J usage is TRBJ1-1; 10 nucleotides match TRBD1. The CDR3 extends over 16 amino acids. V dropped 2 bases and J dropped 0; count of bases not matched to a gene: 4. Germline V lookup: CDR1 SGDLS, CDR2 YYNGEE. DNA of the CDR3: TGTGCCAGCAGCGTCCGGGACAGGGGCATGAACACTGAAGCTTTCTTT. Translating it yields CASSVRDRGMNTEAFF. The variable domain in full, completed from reference TRBV9 and TRBJ1-1, reads DSGVTQTPKHLITATGQRVTLRCSPRSGDLSVYWYQQSLDQGLQFLIQYYNGEERAKGNILERFSAQQFPDLHSELNLSSLELGDSALYFCASSVRDRGMNTEAFFGQGTRLTVV.

DNA for the CDR3: TGTGCCACCAAAGGAGGGACTGCCTACGAGCAGTACTTC. This encodes CATKGGTAYEQYF. The chain combines TRBV6-5 with TRBJ2-7, with D possibly being TRBD2 (6 bases). Trimming left V 10 bases short and J 2 bases short, with 15 bases between. Germline lookup yields CDR1 MNHEY and CDR2 SVGAGI. The CDR3 runs to 13 residues.

The chain carries TRBV19 and TRBJ1-5; TRBD1 matches at 9 bases. The J segment lost 0 bases and the V segment lost 6 bases, leaving 15 bases of the junction unmatched. Germline lookup yields CDR1 LNHDA and CDR2 SQIVND (reference sequence). The CDR3 length is 19 residues. The CDR3 DNA reads TGTGCCAGTAGCTACACCGGGACAGGGAGGGGAGATAGCAATCAGCCCCAGCATTTT. Translation: CASSYTGTGRGDSNQPQHF.

The chain couples TRBV28 to TRBJ2-3; 11 bases align to TRBD2. Germline V gene data show CDR1 as MDHEN and CDR2 as SYDVKM. V dropped 7 bases and J dropped 8; count of bases not matched to a gene: 11. The CDR3 extends over 15 amino acids. In DNA form, the CDR3 reads TGTGCCAGCATCCGTAGCGGGGGGGAGCTCGGTACGCAGTATTTT. Amino acid sequence: CASIRSGGELGTQYF.

The V gene is TRBV9, the J gene TRBJ1-2; the match to TRBD1 covers 9 bases. V shed 6 bases and J 5 bases; nucleotides not matched to a gene: 17. This CDR3 is 17 amino acids long. The V gene's germline CDR1 is SGDLS and CDR2 YYNGEE. The chain's CDR3 is CASTHSGGQGHGYGYTF. The CDR3 bases are TGTGCCAGCACCCACTCGGGGGGACAGGGCCATGGGTATGGCTACACCTTC.

J is TRBJ2-7 and V is TRBV4-2; 9 nucleotides match TRBD1. Germline V CDR1 and CDR2: LGHNA, YNFKEQ. Trimming cost V 2 bases and J 6 bases; bases outside gene matches: 11. The CDR3 covers 16 residues. CDR3 in amino acids: CASSQSFDRGFSEQYF. CDR3 nucleotides: TGTGCCAGCAGCCAATCGTTCGACAGGGGGTTCTCCGAGCAGTACTTC.

A few counts support this clone. The V gene is TRBV5-6, the J gene TRBJ1-1; 8 bases are shared with TRBD1. Germline V CDR1 and CDR2: SGHDT, YYEEEE. The CDR3 runs to 16 residues. V was clipped by 2 bases and J by 0 bases; unmatched bases: 6. The CDR3 nucleotides read TGTGCCAGCAGCTTCCGGGACAGGCGTTTGAACACTGAAGCTTTCTTT. Translated, it gives CASSFRDRRLNTEAFF. Combining the CDR3 with reference TRBV5-6 and TRBJ1-1 gives the whole variable domain DAGVTQSPTHLIKTRGQQVTLRCSPKSGHDTVSWYQQALGQGPQFIFQYYEEEERQRGNFPDRFSGHQFPNYSSELNVNALLLGDSALYLCASSFRDRRLNTEAFFGQGTRLTVV.

This chain joins TRBV5-4 and TRBJ2-3; TRBD2 agrees at 13 bases. Germline lookup yields CDR1 SGHNT and CDR2 YYREEE (reference sequence). The CDR3 contains 17 residues. V was clipped by 0 bases and J by 1 base; unmatched bases: 2. CDR3 in amino acids: CASSLGLAGGGTDTQYF. The CDR3, as DNA: TGTGCCAGCAGCTTGGGACTAGCGGGGGGAGGCACAGATACGCAGTATTTT.

The chain is built from TRBV6-5 and TRBJ2-5, with 8 nucleotides matching TRBD1. Germline trimming cut 6 bases from V and 4 bases from J; bases unmatched to any gene: 7. This CDR3 comprises 14 residues. In germline, CDR1 is MNHEY, CDR2 SVGAGI. The CDR3 nucleotides read TGTGCCAGCAGGAGACAGGGGCCTCCAGAGACCCAGTACTTC. Translating it yields CASRRQGPPETQYF.

The chain links TRBV28 to TRBJ2-3; 9 nucleotides match TRBD2. This CDR3 comprises 18 residues. V trimming: 3 bases; J trimming: 3 bases; junction bases outside the gene matches: 13. Germline lookup yields CDR1 MDHEN and CDR2 SYDVKM. The CDR3 region has the DNA TGTGCCAGCAGTTTGGGGACCTTTATCGCGGGGGGGACAGATACGCAGTATTTT. Amino acid sequence: CASSLGTFIAGGTDTQYF.

This chain connects TRBV28 to TRBJ1-4; 8 bases agree with TRBD1. J lost 0 bases, V lost 4 bases, and 7 bases had no gene match. Germline CDR1 MDHEN, CDR2 SYDVKM. The CDR3 spans 17 residues. In nucleotides, the CDR3 is TGTGCCAGCAGTTACCCCCGACAGGGGACAACTAATGAAAAACTGTTTTTT. It codes for CASSYPRQGTTNEKLFF.